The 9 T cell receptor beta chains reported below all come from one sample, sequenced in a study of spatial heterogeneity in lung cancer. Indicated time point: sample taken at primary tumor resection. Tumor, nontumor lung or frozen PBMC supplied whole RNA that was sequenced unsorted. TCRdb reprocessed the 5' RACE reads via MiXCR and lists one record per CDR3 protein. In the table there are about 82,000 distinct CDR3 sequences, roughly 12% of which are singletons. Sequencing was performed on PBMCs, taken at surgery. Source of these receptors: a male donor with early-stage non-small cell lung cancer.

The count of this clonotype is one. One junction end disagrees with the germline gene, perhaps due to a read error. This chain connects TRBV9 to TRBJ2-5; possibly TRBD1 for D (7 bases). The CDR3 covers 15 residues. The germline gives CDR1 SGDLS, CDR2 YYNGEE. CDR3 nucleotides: TGTGCCAGCAGCGCTCAGGGGGGCCCTCAAGAGAACCAGTACTTC. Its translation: CASSAQGGPQENQYF.

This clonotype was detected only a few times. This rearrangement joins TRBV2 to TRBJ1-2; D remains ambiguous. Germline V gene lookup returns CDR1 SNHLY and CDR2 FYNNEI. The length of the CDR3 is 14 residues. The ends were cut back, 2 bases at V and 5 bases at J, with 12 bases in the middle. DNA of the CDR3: TGTGCCAGCAGTGAAATCGTAGAAATTTATGGCTACACCTTC. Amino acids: CASSEIVEIYGYTF.

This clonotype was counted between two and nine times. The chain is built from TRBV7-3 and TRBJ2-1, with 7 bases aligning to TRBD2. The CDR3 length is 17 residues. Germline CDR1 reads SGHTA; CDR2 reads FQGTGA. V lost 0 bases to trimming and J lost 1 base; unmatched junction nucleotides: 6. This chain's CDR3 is CASSLTALGGSYNEQFF. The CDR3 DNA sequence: TGTGCCAGCAGCTTAACCGCCCTCGGGGGGTCCTACAATGAGCAGTTCTTC. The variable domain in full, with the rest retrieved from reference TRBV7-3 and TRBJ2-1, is GAGVSQTPSNKVTEKGKYVELRCDPISGHTALYWYRQSLGQGPEFLIYFQGTGAADDSGLPNDRFFAVRPEGSVSTLKIQRTERGDSAVYLCASSLTALGGSYNEQFFGPGTRLTVL.

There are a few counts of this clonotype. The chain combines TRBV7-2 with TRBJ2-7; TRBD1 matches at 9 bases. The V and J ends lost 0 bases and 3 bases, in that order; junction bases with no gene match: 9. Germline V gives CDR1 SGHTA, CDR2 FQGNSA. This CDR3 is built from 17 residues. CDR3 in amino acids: CASSLARGTGIFYEQYF. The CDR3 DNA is TGTGCCAGCAGCTTAGCGAGGGGGACAGGGATCTTCTACGAGCAGTACTTC.

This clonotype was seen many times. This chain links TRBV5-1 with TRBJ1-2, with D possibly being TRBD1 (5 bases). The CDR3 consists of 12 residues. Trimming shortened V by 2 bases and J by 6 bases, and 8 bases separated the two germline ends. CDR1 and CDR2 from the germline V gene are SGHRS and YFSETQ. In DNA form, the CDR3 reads TGCGCCAGCAGCTTAGGGGAGAATGGCTACACCTTC. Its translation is CASSLGENGYTF.

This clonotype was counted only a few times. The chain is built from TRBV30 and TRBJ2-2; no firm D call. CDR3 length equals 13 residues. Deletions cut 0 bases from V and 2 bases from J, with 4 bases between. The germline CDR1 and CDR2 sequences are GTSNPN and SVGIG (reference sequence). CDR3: CAWSVVNTGELFF. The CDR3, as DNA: TGTGCCTGGAGTGTAGTTAACACCGGGGAGCTGTTTTTT.

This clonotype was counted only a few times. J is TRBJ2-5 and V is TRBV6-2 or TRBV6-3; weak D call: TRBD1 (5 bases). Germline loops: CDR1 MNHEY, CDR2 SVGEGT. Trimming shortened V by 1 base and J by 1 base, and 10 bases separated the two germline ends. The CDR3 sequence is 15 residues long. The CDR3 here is CASSYLGQLQETQYF. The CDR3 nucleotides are TGTGCCAGCAGTTACTTGGGGCAGCTCCAAGAGACCCAGTACTTC.

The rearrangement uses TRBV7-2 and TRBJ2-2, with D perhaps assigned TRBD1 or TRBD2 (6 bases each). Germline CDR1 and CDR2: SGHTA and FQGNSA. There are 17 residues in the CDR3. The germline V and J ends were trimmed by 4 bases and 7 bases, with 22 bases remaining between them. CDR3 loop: CASSSSEGRGGIGELFF. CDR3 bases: TGTGCCAGCAGCTCCAGCGAGGGCAGGGGAGGCATCGGGGAGCTGTTTTTT. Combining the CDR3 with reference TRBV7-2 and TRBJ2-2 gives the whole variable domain GAGVSQSPSNKVTEKGKDVELRCDPISGHTALYWYRQSLGQGLEFLIYFQGNSAPDKSGLPSDRFSAERTGGSVSTLTIQRTQQEDSAVYLCASSSSEGRGGIGELFFGEGSRLTVL.

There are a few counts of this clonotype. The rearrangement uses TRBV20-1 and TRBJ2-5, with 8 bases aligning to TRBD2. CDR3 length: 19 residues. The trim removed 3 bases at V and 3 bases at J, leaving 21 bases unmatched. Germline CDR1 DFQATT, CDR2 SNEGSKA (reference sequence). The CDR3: CSARGVEAAGVLDEETQYF. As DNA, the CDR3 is TGCAGTGCTAGGGGAGTGGAAGCAGCGGGAGTTTTGGACGAAGAGACCCAGTACTTC.